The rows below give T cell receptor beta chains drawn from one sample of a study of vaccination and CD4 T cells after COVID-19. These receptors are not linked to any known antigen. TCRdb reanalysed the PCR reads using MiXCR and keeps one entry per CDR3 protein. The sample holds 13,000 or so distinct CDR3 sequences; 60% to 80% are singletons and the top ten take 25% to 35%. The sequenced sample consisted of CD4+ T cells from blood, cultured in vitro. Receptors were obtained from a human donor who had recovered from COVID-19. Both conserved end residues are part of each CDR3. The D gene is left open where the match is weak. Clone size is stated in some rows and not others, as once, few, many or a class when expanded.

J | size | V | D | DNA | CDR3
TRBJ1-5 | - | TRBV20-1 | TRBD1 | TGCAGTGCTACGCGACAGGGATCAAATCAGCCCCAGCATTTT | CSATRQGSNQPQHF
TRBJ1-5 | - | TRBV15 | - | TGTGCCACCAGCAGAGATAGGGGGGTTCAGCCCCAGCATTTT | CATSRDRGVQPQHF
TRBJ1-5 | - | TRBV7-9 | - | TGTGCCAGCAGCTTAGGGGGGGGGCTGGAGCAGCCCCAGCATTTT | CASSLGGGLEQPQHF
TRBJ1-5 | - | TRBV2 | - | TGTGCCAGCCAGAGACTTGGGGGGTATAGCAATCAGCCCCAGCATTTT | CASQRLGGYSNQPQHF
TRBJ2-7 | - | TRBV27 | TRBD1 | TGTGCCAGCAGTTTATACAGGGGACGCGAGCAGTACTTC | CASSLYRGREQYF
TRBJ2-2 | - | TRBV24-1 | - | TGTGCCACCGGCGGCGCCGGGGAGCTGTTTTTT | CATGGAGELFF
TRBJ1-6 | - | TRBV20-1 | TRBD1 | TGCAGTGCTGGATCCGGGACAGGGCAATCACCCCTCCACTTT | CSAGSGTGQSPLHF
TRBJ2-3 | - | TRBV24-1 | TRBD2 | TGTGCCACCAGAACTAGCGGGAGCACAGATACGCAGTATTTT | CATRTSGSTDTQYF
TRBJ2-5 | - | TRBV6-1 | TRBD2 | TGTGCCAGCAGCTCTGCCATGGGCAGGGAGGGTGTTGGGGAGACCCAGTACTTC | CASSSAMGREGVGETQYF
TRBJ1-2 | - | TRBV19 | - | TGTGCCAGTACCCCGGGACATATCTATGGCTACACCTTC | CASTPGHIYGYTF
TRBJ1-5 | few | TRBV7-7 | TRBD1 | TGTGCCAGCAGCGCACGACAGGGGAAGGGGCAGCCCCAGCATTTT | CASSARQGKGQPQHF
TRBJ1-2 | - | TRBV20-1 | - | TGCAGTGCTAGTAGGGGGTCCGGCTATGGCTACACCTTC | CSASRGSGYGYTF
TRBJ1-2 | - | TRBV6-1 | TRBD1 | TGTGCCAGCAGTGACCCGAGACAGGGTAACTATGGCTACACCTTC | CASSDPRQGNYGYTF
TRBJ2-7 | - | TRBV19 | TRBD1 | TGTGCCAGTAGGGCCAGATATGGGACAGGGTTCTACGAGCAGTACTTC | CASRARYGTGFYEQYF
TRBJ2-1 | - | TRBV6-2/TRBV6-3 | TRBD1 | TGTGCCAGCAGATATGGAGGGACAGGGAACAATGAGCAGTTCTTC | CASRYGGTGNNEQFF
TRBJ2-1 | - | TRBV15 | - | TGTGCCACCAGCATTGGAGGGCCGGTCGGGGAGCAGTTCTTC | CATSIGGPVGEQFF
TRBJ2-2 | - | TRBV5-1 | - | TGCGCCAGCACCAGATCCGGGACGACGAACACCGGGGAGCTGTTTTTT | CASTRSGTTNTGELFF
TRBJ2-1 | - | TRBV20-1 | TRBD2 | TGCAGTGGAGGGACTAGCGGGGTCCGCTCCTACAATGAGCAGTTCTTC | CSGGTSGVRSYNEQFF
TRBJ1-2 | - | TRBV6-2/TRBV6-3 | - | TGTGCCAGCAGTTACGAGGGTTTAGATGGCTACACCTTC | CASSYEGLDGYTF
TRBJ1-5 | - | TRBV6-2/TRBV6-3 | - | TGTGCCAGCAGTTACCCGGCCAGGGCTGTTAATCAGCCCCAGCATTTT | CASSYPARAVNQPQHF
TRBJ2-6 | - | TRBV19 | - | TGTGCCAGTAGTATCGGGGGTGGGCAGGGGACCTCTGGGGCCAACGTCCTGACTTTC | CASSIGGGQGTSGANVLTF
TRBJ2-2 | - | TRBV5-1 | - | TGCGCCAGCATGCCCAGGGAGAACACCGGGGAGCTGTTTTTT | CASMPRENTGELFF
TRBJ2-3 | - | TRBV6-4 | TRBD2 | TGTGCCAGCAGTGACTCGACGGGAGGCCCCGATACGCAGTATTTT | CASSDSTGGPDTQYF
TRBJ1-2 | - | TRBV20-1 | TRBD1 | TGCAGTGCTCAACAGGGGAACTATGGCTACACCTTC | CSAQQGNYGYTF
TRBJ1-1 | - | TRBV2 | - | TGTGCCAGCAGTGGCAGGGCCGTGAACACTGAAGCTTTCTTT | CASSGRAVNTEAFF
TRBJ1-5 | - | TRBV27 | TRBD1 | TGTGCCAGCAGTTTATGGGGACAGAATAGCAATCAGCCCCAGCATTTT | CASSLWGQNSNQPQHF
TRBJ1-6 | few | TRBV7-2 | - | TGTGCCAGCAGACCCGCACGAGGGTCTTATAATTCACCCCTCCACTTT | CASRPARGSYNSPLHF
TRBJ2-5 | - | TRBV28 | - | TGTGCCAGCAGTGTTACAGGGGAGGGAGAGACCCAGTACTTC | CASSVTGEGETQYF
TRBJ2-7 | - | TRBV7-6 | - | TGTGCCAGCAGCCCGATCCAGGGGAAAGGGCCCCTCGCATCCTACGAGCAGTACTTC | CASSPIQGKGPLASYEQYF
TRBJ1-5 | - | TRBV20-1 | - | TGCAGTGCTAGTTATGGGAGCAATCAGCCCCAGCATTTT | CSASYGSNQPQHF
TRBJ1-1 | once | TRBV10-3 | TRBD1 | TGTGCCATCAGTCCGGGACAGGGAAACACTGAAGCTTTCTTT | CAISPGQGNTEAFF
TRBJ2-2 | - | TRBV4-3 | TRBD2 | TGCGCCAGCAGCCAAGAGTTGTGGCTAGCGGGGAACACCGGGGAGCTGTTTTTT | CASSQELWLAGNTGELFF
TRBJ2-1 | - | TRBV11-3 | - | TGTGCCAGCAGCCCCGGGCTGGGGGGGCAGTTCTTC | CASSPGLGGQFF
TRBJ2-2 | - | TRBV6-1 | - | TGTGCCAGCAGGGCAGTCTCTAACACCGGGGAGCTGTTTTTT | CASRAVSNTGELFF
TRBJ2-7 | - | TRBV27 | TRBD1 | TGTGCCAGCAGTTTCCGGACAGGGGGAAAAGCCTACGAGCAGTACTTC | CASSFRTGGKAYEQYF
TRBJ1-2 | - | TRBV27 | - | TGTGCCAGCAGCCGGGGGGGGTTCTATGGCTACACCTTC | CASSRGGFYGYTF
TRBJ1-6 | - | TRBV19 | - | TGTGCCAGTAGCCCAATGGTACGGAATTCACCCCTCCACTTT | CASSPMVRNSPLHF
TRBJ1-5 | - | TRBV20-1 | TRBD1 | TGCAGTGCTGCCGGGACAGCGATTTATAGCAATCAGCCCCAGCATTTT | CSAAGTAIYSNQPQHF
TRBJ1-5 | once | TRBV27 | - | TGTGCCAGCAGTCCCAGACCTTATATCACGGGTGATCATAAGCAGCCCCAGCATTTT | CASSPRPYITGDHKQPQHF
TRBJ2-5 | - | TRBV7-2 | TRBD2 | TGTGCCAGCAGCCAAAACTCCAGACTAGCGGGCCAACAAGAGACCCAGTACTTC | CASSQNSRLAGQQETQYF
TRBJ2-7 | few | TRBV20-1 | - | TGCAGTGCTCCGGACAGTCTCTACGAGCAGTACTTC | CSAPDSLYEQYF